This TCR beta chain was sequenced for a study of T-cell memory formation after mild COVID-19. Study-level information: Largely donor-specific TCR clusters were found.

After 5'RACE with constant-segment primers, TCR alpha and TCR beta cDNA libraries carrying sample barcodes and UMIs were obtained. TCRdb itself ran the 5' RACE reads through MiXCR, one entry per CDR3 protein. Counted here are approximately 250,000 distinct CDR3 sequences, 15% to 20% occurring once; the ten biggest clones make up 22%. This clonotype has a count of ten or more. No antigen is known for it. Study results and limitations: The study found balanced CD4/CD8 in clones contracting day 15 to 85 and a CD4+ lean in later expanders.

V was trimmed by 10 bases and J by 13 bases, leaving 20 bases between them. Germline V gene lookup returns CDR1 SNHLY and CDR2 FYNNEI. This CDR3 is 13 amino acids long. This TCR came from a man younger than 35 who had mild COVID-19 (a few samples of this study predate the infection). Cell type and time point are not known. J is TRBJ1-6 and V is TRBV2; D remains ambiguous. The sequenced material came from PBMCs or a T cell subset sorted from them (not recorded which). CDR3 sequence (DNA): TGTGCCAAGGGAAAGCCCCCCCAGGATCCCCTCCACTTT. This translates into CAKGKPPQDPLHF.